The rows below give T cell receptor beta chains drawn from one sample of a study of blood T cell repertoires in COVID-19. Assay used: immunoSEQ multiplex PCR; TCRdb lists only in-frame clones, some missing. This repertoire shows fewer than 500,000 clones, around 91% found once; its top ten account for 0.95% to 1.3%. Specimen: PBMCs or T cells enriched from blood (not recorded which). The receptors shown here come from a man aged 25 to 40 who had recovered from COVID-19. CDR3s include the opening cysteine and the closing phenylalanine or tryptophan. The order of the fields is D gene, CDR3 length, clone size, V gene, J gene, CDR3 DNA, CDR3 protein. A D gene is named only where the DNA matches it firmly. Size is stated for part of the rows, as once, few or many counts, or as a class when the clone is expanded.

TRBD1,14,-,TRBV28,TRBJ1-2,TGTGCCAGTTTAGCAGACAGGACAGGACCGGGCTACACCTTC,CASLADRTGPGYTF
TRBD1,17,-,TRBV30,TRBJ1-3,TGTGCCTGGGCCCGACAGGGTTACCCTCTCGCTGGAAACACCATATATTTT,CAWARQGYPLAGNTIYF
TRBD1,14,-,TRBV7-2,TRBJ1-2,TGTGCCAGCGGTAATGGACAGGGGGCCGGTGGCTACACCTTC,CASGNGQGAGGYTF
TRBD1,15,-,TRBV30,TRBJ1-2,TGTGCCTGGAGTCAAAGAGGGGACAGGAACTATGGCTACACCTTC,CAWSQRGDRNYGYTF
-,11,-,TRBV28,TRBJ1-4,TGTGCCAGCAGTTTCAGGGGAAAACTGTTTTTT,CASSFRGKLFF
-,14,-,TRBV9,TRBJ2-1,TGTGCCAGCAGCGTACAACTCGCCTACAATGAGCAGTTCTTC,CASSVQLAYNEQFF
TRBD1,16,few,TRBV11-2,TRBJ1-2,TGTGCCAGCAGCCCTCGGGACAGACGAACTAACTATGGCTACACCTTC,CASSPRDRRTNYGYTF
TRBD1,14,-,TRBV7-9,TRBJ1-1,TGTGCCAGCAGCCAAAGGACAGGGATCACTGAAGCTTTCTTT,CASSQRTGITEAFF
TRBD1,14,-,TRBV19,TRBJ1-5,TGTGCCAGTAGTGGGACAGGGGGCGCCCAGCCCCAGCATTTT,CASSGTGGAQPQHF
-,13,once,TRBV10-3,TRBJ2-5,TGTGCCATCAGTGAGTCTCTCCAAGAGACCCAGTACTTC,CAISESLQETQYF
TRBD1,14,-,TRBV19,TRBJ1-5,TGTGCCAGTAGTGAGCTACAGGGGAGGCAGCCCCAGCATTTT,CASSELQGRQPQHF
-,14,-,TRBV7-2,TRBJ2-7,TGTGCCAGCAGCTTGGTCCGGAGTACCTACGAGCAGTACTTC,CASSLVRSTYEQYF
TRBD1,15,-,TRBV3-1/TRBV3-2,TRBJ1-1,TGTGCCAGCAGCCTCGGGACAGGACTGAACACTGAAGCTTTCTTT,CASSLGTGLNTEAFF
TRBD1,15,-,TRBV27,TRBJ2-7,TGTGCCAGCACTGCCGGGACAGGGGGCCGTCGAGAGCAGTACTTC,CASTAGTGGRREQYF
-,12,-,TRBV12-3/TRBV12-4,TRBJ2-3,TGTGCCAGCAGTTTCTCCACAGATACGCAGTATTTT,CASSFSTDTQYF
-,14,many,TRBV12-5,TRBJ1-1,TGTGCTAGTGGTCTCGGGGTCATGAACACTGAAGCTTTCTTT,CASGLGVMNTEAFF
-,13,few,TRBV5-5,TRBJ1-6,TGTGCCAGCAGCTTGGTTCTTAATTCACCCCTCCACTTT,CASSLVLNSPLHF
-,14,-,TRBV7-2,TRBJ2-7,TGTGCCAGCAGACCCGACAGCCCTGGCTACGAGCAGTACTTC,CASRPDSPGYEQYF
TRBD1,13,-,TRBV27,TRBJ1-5,TGTGCCAGCAGTTCAGGGGGAAATCAGCCCCAGCATTTT,CASSSGGNQPQHF
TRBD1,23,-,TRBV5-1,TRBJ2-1,TGCGCCAGCAGCTTGGAAGGGTCGAAGGGGACAGGCGGGCGCAGGGGCTTCTACAATGAGCAGTTCTTC,CASSLEGSKGTGGRRGFYNEQFF
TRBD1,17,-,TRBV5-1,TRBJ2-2,TGCGCCAGCAGCTTCGCCGCGGGGACAGGGGGATCCGGGGAGCTGTTTTTT,CASSFAAGTGGSGELFF
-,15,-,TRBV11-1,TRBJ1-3,TGTGCCAGCAGCCGCATGGGCAACTCTGGAAACACCATATATTTT,CASSRMGNSGNTIYF
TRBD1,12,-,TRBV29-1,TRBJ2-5,TGCAGCGTTGCGGCAGGGGGAGAGACCCAGTACTTC,CSVAAGGETQYF
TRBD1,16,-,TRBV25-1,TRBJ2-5,TGTGCCAGCAGTGAATTAAAGGGGGCAGGGCAAGAGACCCAGTACTTC,CASSELKGAGQETQYF
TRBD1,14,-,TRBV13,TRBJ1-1,TGTGCCAGCAGCTTGGGACAGGGGAACACTGAAGCTTTCTTT,CASSLGQGNTEAFF
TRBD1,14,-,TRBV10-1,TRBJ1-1,TGCGCCAGCAGTAAAGGACAGGTTAACGCTGAAGCTTTCTTT,CASSKGQVNAEAFF
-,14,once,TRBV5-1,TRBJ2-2,TGCGCCAGCAGCACAGACAGACCCACCGGGGAGCTGTTTTTT,CASSTDRPTGELFF